Reported below is one TCR beta chain. Its specificity is not known. These data come from a study of PD-1 blockade in classical Hodgkin lymphoma. This CDR3 has 18 residues. V dropped 3 bases and J dropped 3 bases, with 22 bases sitting between them. Germline V gives CDR1 KGHSH, CDR2 LQKENI. Relapse was seen in all patients after autologous stem cell transplantation, and brentuximab vedotin exposure was variable. Each best response was a complete response, a partial response or progressive disease. Some clones are missing from TCRdb's copy, which holds only in-frame ones; the method was immunoSEQ multiplex PCR. The data contain tens of thousands of clones, 80% of them singletons. Study observations and caveats: Lower baseline TCR diversity marked trial partial responders and progressors. Newly diagnosed patients were reported to exhibit reduced baseline TCR diversity relative to healthy donors.

The genes are TRBV18 and TRBJ2-3, with D unclear. The sequences come from peripheral blood mononuclear cells (PBMCs), collected before the second cycle of nivolumab. This receptor was identified in a human donor with classical Hodgkin lymphoma. The CDR3 nucleotides are TGTGCCAGCTCACCGTCAGGTCCCATAGGGATGGCGACAGATACGCAGTATTTT. Translating gives CASSPSGPIGMATDTQYF. The full variable domain, in which reference TRBV18 and TRBJ2-3 provide the parts outside the CDR3, is NAGVMQNPRHLVRRRGQEARLRCSPMKGHSHVYWYRQLPEEGLKFMVYLQKENIIDESGMPKERFSAEFPKEGPSILRIQQVVRGDSAAYFCASSPSGPIGMATDTQYFGPGTRLTVL.